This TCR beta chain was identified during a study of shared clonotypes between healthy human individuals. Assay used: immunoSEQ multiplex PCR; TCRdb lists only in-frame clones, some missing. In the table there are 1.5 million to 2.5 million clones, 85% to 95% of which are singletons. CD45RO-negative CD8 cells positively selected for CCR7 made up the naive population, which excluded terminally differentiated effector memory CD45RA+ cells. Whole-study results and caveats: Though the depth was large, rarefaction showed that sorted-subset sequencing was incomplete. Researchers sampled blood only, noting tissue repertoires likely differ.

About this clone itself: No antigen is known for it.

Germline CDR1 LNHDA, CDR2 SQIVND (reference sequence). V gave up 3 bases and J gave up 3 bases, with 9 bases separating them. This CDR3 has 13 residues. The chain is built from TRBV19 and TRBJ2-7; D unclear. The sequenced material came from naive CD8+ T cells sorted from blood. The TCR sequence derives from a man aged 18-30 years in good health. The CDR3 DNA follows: TGTGCCAGTAGTATGTTTCACAGCTACGAGCAGTACTTC. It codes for CASSMFHSYEQYF.